This T cell receptor (beta chain) was captured by sequencing in a study of regulatory T cells in long-lasting Graves disease. Study-level results: Persistent disease preferred TRBV28, TRBJ1-2 and TRBJ2-5.

V dropped 0 bases and J dropped 8; count of bases not matched to a gene: 6. CDR3 length: 15 residues. The germline V gene has CDR1 MGHDK and CDR2 SYGVNS. Time point in this sample: persistent/refractory GD, antithyroid drugs over 5 years with positive TRAb. PBMCs provided the RNA from which the TCR library was made. Arm-PCR of CDR3 regions and iRepertoire HTBI primers were used to build TCR beta libraries. MiXCR, applied by TCRdb to the multiplex PCR reads, yields one record per CDR3 protein. The sample records approximately 350,000 distinct CDR3 sequences, about 23% being singletons. This clonotype was observed at least ten times. As yet, its antigen is unknown.

This chain links TRBV25-1 with TRBJ1-4, with 7 bases aligning to TRBD1. The receptor comes from a woman aged 40 to 50 with Graves disease. Sequenced material: peripheral blood mononuclear cells (PBMCs), taken when the disease was refractory, from a patient treated with antithyroid drugs. The CDR3 spells CASSEYGQAREKLFF. CDR3 bases: TGTGCCAGCAGTGAATACGGACAGGCAAGGGAAAAACTGTTTTTT. Full variable domain (missing parts from reference TRBV25-1 and TRBJ1-4): EADIYQTPRYLVIGTGKKITLECSQTMGHDKMYWYQQDPGMELHLIHYSYGVNSTEKGDLSSESTVSRIRTEHFPLTLESARPSHTSQYLCASSEYGQAREKLFFGSGTQLSVL.